The clone carrying this T cell receptor (beta chain) appeared once. Its matching antigen is unknown. These data are taken from a study of shared clonotypes between healthy human individuals. Study as a whole: For every donor, three CD4 naive, three CD4 memory, two CD8 naive and one CD8 memory plates were used.

The method was immunoSEQ multiplex PCR; TCRdb's version includes in-frame clones alone and lacks a portion of them. The data hold about 730,000 clones, with just under 75% observed a single time. Negatively enriched CD4+ T cells were divided by CD45RA into naive and memory. Per the germline V gene, CDR1 is LNHDA and CDR2 is SQIVND (reference sequence). V was trimmed by 7 bases and J by 5 bases, leaving 17 bases between them. This CDR3 spans 14 amino acids. Findings and caveats of the study: Larger estimated richness was generally seen in naive subsets than in memory subsets. When naive CD4 clonotypes were compared across several donors, about 4.8% were shared.

Sequencing used memory CD4+ T cells sorted from blood. Subset noted: CD45RA-negative fraction. The chain uses TRBV19 and TRBJ1-1, with D perhaps matching TRBD1 (5 bases). This receptor was obtained from a woman aged 25 to 39 in good health. CDR3 in DNA: TGTGCCAGTAAGGAAGGGCCGGGGGGAACTGAAGCTTTCTTT. Encoded protein: CASKEGPGGTEAFF.